The rows below give T cell receptor beta chains drawn from one sample of a study of T-cell reconstitution after alpha-beta-depleted transplantation in children. TCRdb redid the calling of the PCR reads with MiXCR, one entry per CDR3 protein. The sample yields approximately 110,000 distinct CDR3 sequences, 23% seen once. Specimen: PBMCs, mostly from graft donor cells, collected 180 days after TCRalphabeta/CD19-depleted stem cell transplant. These receptors came from a male patient between 2 and 10 years old who had a stem cell transplant for chronic granulomatous disease, so the T cells may come from the graft donor. Each CDR3 is given with its conserved first and last residue. D genes are given only for firm matches. Clone size is given for some rows only: seen once, a few or many times, or a class if the clone is expanded.

clone size: few; D gene: TRBD1; V gene: TRBV20-1; J gene: TRBJ1-2; CDR3 DNA: TGCAGTGCTAGGGGGACAGGGTGGGACTATGGCTACACCTTC; CDR3 protein: CSARGTGWDYGYTF
clone size: many; D gene: -; V gene: TRBV12-3/TRBV12-4; J gene: TRBJ2-1; CDR3 DNA: TGTGCCACCCGTCCTGTGGACAACAATGAGCAGTTCTTC; CDR3 protein: CATRPVDNNEQFF
clone size: many; D gene: -; V gene: TRBV20-1; J gene: TRBJ1-2; CDR3 DNA: TGCAGTGCTAGGTCCCCAAGGGAAGCCGGCTACACCTTC; CDR3 protein: CSARSPREAGYTF
clone size: -; D gene: -; V gene: TRBV29-1; J gene: TRBJ1-1; CDR3 DNA: TGCAGCGTTGAAAGGGGTATTTACACTGAAGCTTTCTTT; CDR3 protein: CSVERGIYTEAFF
clone size: many; D gene: -; V gene: TRBV11-2; J gene: TRBJ2-1; CDR3 DNA: TGTGCCAGCAAAGGTATCAGGGATTCCTACAATGAGCAGTTCTTC; CDR3 protein: CASKGIRDSYNEQFF
clone size: -; D gene: TRBD2; V gene: TRBV29-1; J gene: TRBJ2-2; CDR3 DNA: TGCAGCGTTGAGGGGACTAGCGTAAGGGTTGGGGAGCTGTTTTTT; CDR3 protein: CSVEGTSVRVGELFF
clone size: -; D gene: -; V gene: TRBV5-1; J gene: TRBJ2-3; CDR3 DNA: TGCGCCAGCAGCTCTACAATGGCAGATACGCAGTATTTT; CDR3 protein: CASSSTMADTQYF
clone size: -; D gene: -; V gene: TRBV15; J gene: TRBJ2-5; CDR3 DNA: TGTGCCACCTGCAGAGATTCACAGGGCCAAGAGACCCAGTACTTC; CDR3 protein: CATCRDSQGQETQYF
clone size: -; D gene: -; V gene: TRBV6-1; J gene: TRBJ1-4; CDR3 DNA: TGTGCCAGCAGGCGGACAGCGTTGGATGAAAAACTGTTTTTT; CDR3 protein: CASRRTALDEKLFF
clone size: many; D gene: TRBD1; V gene: TRBV20-1; J gene: TRBJ2-7; CDR3 DNA: TGCAGTGCTAGGTCCGGACAGGCAAACTACGAGCAGTACTTC; CDR3 protein: CSARSGQANYEQYF
clone size: -; D gene: TRBD1; V gene: TRBV7-9; J gene: TRBJ1-5; CDR3 DNA: TGTGCCAGCAGCTTAGGGACAGGGGATACCTATCAGCCCCAGCATTTT; CDR3 protein: CASSLGTGDTYQPQHF
clone size: many; D gene: TRBD1; V gene: TRBV20-1; J gene: TRBJ2-7; CDR3 DNA: TGCAGTGCTAGGCACGGACAGGGAGGCTACGAGCAGTACTTC; CDR3 protein: CSARHGQGGYEQYF
clone size: many; D gene: TRBD2; V gene: TRBV27; J gene: TRBJ2-7; CDR3 DNA: TGTGCCAGCAGTTTGTCCTTTCTAGCGGGGGGTTTCTACGAGCAGTACTTC; CDR3 protein: CASSLSFLAGGFYEQYF
clone size: -; D gene: -; V gene: TRBV7-9; J gene: TRBJ2-1; CDR3 DNA: TGTGCCAGCAGCGGAGTGCGTTACAATGAGCAGTTCTTC; CDR3 protein: CASSGVRYNEQFF
clone size: few; D gene: TRBD1; V gene: TRBV12-3/TRBV12-4; J gene: TRBJ2-7; CDR3 DNA: TGTGCCAGCAGTATACAGGGGGCATACGAGCAGTACTTC; CDR3 protein: CASSIQGAYEQYF
clone size: many; D gene: -; V gene: TRBV20-1; J gene: TRBJ2-3; CDR3 DNA: TGCAGTGCTAGAGTAGTGGATACGCAGTATTTT; CDR3 protein: CSARVVDTQYF
clone size: few; D gene: -; V gene: TRBV20-1; J gene: TRBJ1-4; CDR3 DNA: TGCAGTGCTAGAGCGAGGCGGGCAGGCGAAAAACTGTTTTTT; CDR3 protein: CSARARRAGEKLFF
clone size: once; D gene: TRBD2; V gene: TRBV12-3/TRBV12-4; J gene: TRBJ2-1; CDR3 DNA: TGTGCCAGCAGTCCCCCAGCGGGGGAAAGCTCCTACAATGAGCAGTTCTTC; CDR3 protein: CASSPPAGESSYNEQFF
clone size: many; D gene: TRBD2; V gene: TRBV12-3/TRBV12-4; J gene: TRBJ2-1; CDR3 DNA: TGTGCCAGCAGAATTGGACTAGCGGCGAATGAGCAGTTCTTC; CDR3 protein: CASRIGLAANEQFF
clone size: medium-sized; D gene: TRBD1; V gene: TRBV7-9; J gene: TRBJ1-6; CDR3 DNA: TGTGCCAGCAGCCTACACACCCTCCAGGGGGCGGCTTCACCCCTCCACTTT; CDR3 protein: CASSLHTLQGAASPLHF
clone size: few; D gene: -; V gene: TRBV5-5; J gene: TRBJ1-2; CDR3 DNA: TGTGCCAGCAGCTTGGAGCAGGGAGACTATGGCTACACCTTC; CDR3 protein: CASSLEQGDYGYTF
clone size: -; D gene: -; V gene: TRBV5-5; J gene: TRBJ1-2; CDR3 DNA: TGTGCCAGCAGCAAAACAGGGACCTATGGCTACACCTTC; CDR3 protein: CASSKTGTYGYTF
clone size: -; D gene: -; V gene: TRBV15; J gene: TRBJ2-7; CDR3 DNA: TGTGCCACCAGCAGGATGAACCGGGAGCCCCCCGACGAGCAGTACTTC; CDR3 protein: CATSRMNREPPDEQYF
clone size: -; D gene: TRBD1; V gene: TRBV18; J gene: TRBJ2-7; CDR3 DNA: TGTGCCAGCTCACCATACCAGGGGGACGAGCAGTACTTC; CDR3 protein: CASSPYQGDEQYF
clone size: many; D gene: -; V gene: TRBV20-1; J gene: TRBJ2-3; CDR3 DNA: TGCAGTGCTCTATACCGAAACGGAGGCACAGATACGCAGTATTTT; CDR3 protein: CSALYRNGGTDTQYF
clone size: -; D gene: -; V gene: TRBV20-1; J gene: TRBJ2-2; CDR3 DNA: TGCAGTGCTAGAGATTTCCGGGGGCGGGGGGAGCTGTTTTTT; CDR3 protein: CSARDFRGRGELFF
clone size: many; D gene: TRBD2; V gene: TRBV20-1; J gene: TRBJ2-3; CDR3 DNA: TGCAGTTGCGGTCCGACTAGCGGTGTCACAGATACGCAGTATTTT; CDR3 protein: CSCGPTSGVTDTQYF
clone size: many; D gene: -; V gene: TRBV20-1; J gene: TRBJ2-7; CDR3 DNA: TGCAGTGCTAGCCCCTACGAGCAGTACTTC; CDR3 protein: CSASPYEQYF
clone size: many; D gene: -; V gene: TRBV29-1; J gene: TRBJ2-7; CDR3 DNA: TGCAGCGTTGAAGCAGTAGGGTCAACTTCCTACGAGCAGTACTTC; CDR3 protein: CSVEAVGSTSYEQYF
clone size: -; D gene: TRBD2; V gene: TRBV20-1; J gene: TRBJ2-5; CDR3 DNA: TGCAGTGCTATGCGGGGGGGCATCTGGGAAGAGACCCAGTACTTC; CDR3 protein: CSAMRGGIWEETQYF
clone size: many; D gene: -; V gene: TRBV12-3/TRBV12-4; J gene: TRBJ2-7; CDR3 DNA: TGTGCCAGCAGTGACCCTCGTCTTCCCTACGAGCAGTACTTC; CDR3 protein: CASSDPRLPYEQYF
clone size: few; D gene: -; V gene: TRBV7-9; J gene: TRBJ2-1; CDR3 DNA: TGTTTATCGGGCCGGGTGGGGTATGAGCAGTTCTTC; CDR3 protein: CLSGRVGYEQFF
clone size: many; D gene: TRBD1; V gene: TRBV15; J gene: TRBJ2-5; CDR3 DNA: TGTGCCACCAGCTACTCCGGGACAGGGGTCCAAGAGACCCAGTACTTC; CDR3 protein: CATSYSGTGVQETQYF
clone size: few; D gene: -; V gene: TRBV2; J gene: TRBJ1-2; CDR3 DNA: TGTGCCATAACGGGGCAGGGTGACTATGGCTACACCTTC; CDR3 protein: CAITGQGDYGYTF
clone size: -; D gene: TRBD1; V gene: TRBV14; J gene: TRBJ1-1; CDR3 DNA: TGTGCCAGCAACGACAGGGTTGGAACTGAAGCTTTCTTT; CDR3 protein: CASNDRVGTEAFF
clone size: many; D gene: -; V gene: TRBV5-1; J gene: TRBJ2-5; CDR3 DNA: TGCGCCAGCAGCTTGGCTGTGGGAAAAGAGACCCAGTACTTC; CDR3 protein: CASSLAVGKETQYF
clone size: many; D gene: -; V gene: TRBV20-1; J gene: TRBJ1-5; CDR3 DNA: TGCAGTGCTAGAGCACACGCCGGGATGGGCAATCAGCCCCAGCATTTT; CDR3 protein: CSARAHAGMGNQPQHF
clone size: few; D gene: TRBD2; V gene: TRBV12-3/TRBV12-4; J gene: TRBJ2-3; CDR3 DNA: TGTGCCAGCAGTGCCTGGACTAGCGGGAAAGAGGATACGCAGTATTTT; CDR3 protein: CASSAWTSGKEDTQYF
clone size: -; D gene: TRBD2; V gene: TRBV20-1; J gene: TRBJ2-5; CDR3 DNA: TGCAGTGCTATGATTACGGGACTAGCGGGCCGGGGACCACAAGAGACCCAGTACTTC; CDR3 protein: CSAMITGLAGRGPQETQYF
clone size: -; D gene: TRBD1; V gene: TRBV18; J gene: TRBJ1-1; CDR3 DNA: TGTGCCAGCTCACCTTTGAGACAGGGGTATACTGAAGCTTTCTTT; CDR3 protein: CASSPLRQGYTEAFF
clone size: once; D gene: TRBD1; V gene: TRBV18; J gene: TRBJ2-1; CDR3 DNA: TGTGCCAGCTCACCCAAAGACAGGGGACTCTACAATGAGCAGTTCTTC; CDR3 protein: CASSPKDRGLYNEQFF
clone size: -; D gene: TRBD1; V gene: TRBV6-2/TRBV6-3; J gene: TRBJ1-5; CDR3 DNA: TGTGCCAGCACCCGACAGGGGGGCTTACACAATCAGCCCCAGCATTTT; CDR3 protein: CASTRQGGLHNQPQHF
clone size: -; D gene: TRBD2; V gene: TRBV7-2; J gene: TRBJ2-1; CDR3 DNA: TGTGCCAGCAGCTTAGAAACTAGCGGGAGCCACAATGAGCAGTTCTTC; CDR3 protein: CASSLETSGSHNEQFF
clone size: few; D gene: -; V gene: TRBV9; J gene: TRBJ2-3; CDR3 DNA: TGTGCCAGCAGCGCCCCTTTTGGCGATACGCAGTATTTT; CDR3 protein: CASSAPFGDTQYF